These 18 T cell receptor beta chains were sequenced from one sample in a study of control samples from healthy donors and cancer patients. Method: immunoSEQ multiplex PCR; TCRdb's copy keeps in-frame clones and lacks some. Among tens of thousands of clones listed, about four fifths were seen once. Sequencing was performed on blood. These receptors all come from a man aged 45-65 years in good health.

This rearrangement joins TRBV14 to TRBJ1-3, with D unclear. CDR1 is SGHDN and CDR2 is FVKESK in the germline V gene. Deletions cut 6 bases from V and 1 base from J, with 16 bases between. The CDR3 is 16 residues long. CDR3 protein: CASRSEDPTSGNTIYF. CDR3 in DNA: TGTGCCAGCAGATCCGAGGACCCTACTTCTGGAAACACCATATATTTT.

The rearrangement joins TRBV30 to TRBJ2-5; weak D call: TRBD2 (6 bases). Trimming removed 3 bases at V and 6 bases at J, with 20 bases between. Germline V gene sequence: CDR1 GTSNPN, CDR2 SVGIG (reference sequence). The CDR3 runs to 15 residues. DNA for the CDR3: TGTGCCTGGAGCCGGCTAGCCGGAGGCGGGAAGACCCAGTACTTC. Protein: CAWSRLAGGGKTQYF.

V is TRBV5-1 and J is TRBJ2-2; no clear D. V lost 0 bases to trimming and J lost 0 bases, with 9 bases between them. CDR1 is SGHRS, CDR2 YFSETQ, per germline. CDR3 length equals 16 residues. The CDR3 region is CASSLGPRSNTGELFF. CDR3 sequence (DNA): TGCGCCAGCAGCTTGGGCCCGCGGTCGAACACCGGGGAGCTGTTTTTT.

The gene calls are TRBV2 and TRBJ2-5; TRBD1 matches 8 bases. V shed 4 bases, J shed 7 bases, and the junction held 5 bases outside the gene matches. The CDR3 totals 13 residues. Germline V gene sequence: CDR1 SNHLY, CDR2 FYNNEI. The CDR3 nucleotides read TGTGCCAGCAGTGCGGACAGGGAAGCGACCCAGTACTTC. As protein: CASSADREATQYF.

V usage is TRBV19 and J usage is TRBJ2-5; D may be TRBD1 or TRBD2 (5 bases each). V was trimmed by 5 bases and J by 5 bases, leaving 9 bases between them. The germline V gene has CDR1 LNHDA and CDR2 SQIVND (reference sequence). This CDR3 comprises 12 residues. CDR3 protein: CASSGGAETQYF. CDR3 in DNA: TGTGCCAGTAGTGGGGGTGCGGAGACCCAGTACTTC.

This chain links TRBV5-4 with TRBJ2-5, with a weak D call TRBD1 (6 bases). Trimming left V 2 bases short and J 5 bases short, with 16 bases between. Looked up from germline, CDR1 is SGHNT and CDR2 is YYREEE (reference sequence). The CDR3 covers 15 residues. CDR3 DNA: TGTGCCAGCAGCTTCGACAGGACCAGGGCGGAGACCCAGTACTTC. Translated: CASSFDRTRAETQYF.

The V gene is TRBV18, the J gene TRBJ2-3; 7 nucleotides line up with TRBD1. V was pared by 3 bases and J by 1 base, with 10 bases of the junction left unmatched. Germline V lookup: CDR1 KGHSH, CDR2 LQKENI. This CDR3 spans 17 amino acids. CDR3 nucleotides: TGTGCCAGCTCACCGCAGGGACAGAAAGGTGGCACAGATACGCAGTATTTT. The encoded protein is CASSPQGQKGGTDTQYF.

V is TRBV7-3 and J is TRBJ2-1; D may be TRBD1 (6 bases). Looked up from germline, CDR1 is SGHTA and CDR2 is FQGTGA. The CDR3 has 13 amino acids. V was shortened by 4 bases and J by 8 bases, with 12 bases between the two germline ends. The CDR3 DNA reads as TGTGCCAGCAGCTCCTTTAAGGGGGATGAGCAGTTCTTC. Amino acid sequence: CASSSFKGDEQFF.

This clone was seen a handful of times. The CDR3 coding sequence is TGTGCCAGCACCCAACGGGTCCTCGGGACTGAAGCTTTCTTT. Encoded protein: CASTQRVLGTEAFF. The chain joins TRBV28 to TRBJ1-1; D is uncertain. The CDR3 is 14 residues long. Trimming pared 7 bases from V and 5 bases from J, leaving 17 bases between. Germline CDR1 is MDHEN and CDR2 is SYDVKM. Variable domain in full (rest from reference TRBV28 and TRBJ1-1): DVKVTQSSRYLVKRTGEKVFLECVQDMDHENMFWYRQDPGLGLRLIYFSYDVKMKEKGDIPEGYSVSREKKERFSLILESASTNQTSMYLCASTQRVLGTEAFFGQGTRLTVV.

V and J are TRBV14 and TRBJ2-1; no reliable D call. Germline lookup yields CDR1 SGHDN and CDR2 FVKESK. Trimming stripped 3 bases from V and 8 bases from J, with 11 bases between. The CDR3 has 13 residues. CDR3 loop: CASSQFLIDEQFF. CDR3 DNA sequence: TGTGCCAGCAGCCAGTTTCTTATCGATGAGCAGTTCTTC.

This chain connects TRBV18 to TRBJ1-3, with D perhaps TRBD1 (5 bases). This CDR3 has 15 residues. Trimming pared 3 bases from V and 3 bases from J, leaving 12 bases between. Germline assignment: CDR1 KGHSH and CDR2 LQKENI. The CDR3 protein is CASSPRAVHGNTIYF. The CDR3 nucleotides are TGTGCCAGCTCACCCAGGGCCGTCCATGGAAACACCATATATTTT.

The chain links TRBV18 to TRBJ2-5; possibly TRBD1 for D (6 bases). CDR1 and CDR2 (germline): KGHSH, LQKENI. The CDR3 length is 13 residues. The ends were cut back, 7 bases at V and 2 bases at J, with 11 bases in the middle. The CDR3 region is CASFADRQETQYF. The DNA for the CDR3 is TGTGCCAGCTTTGCCGACAGGCAAGAGACCCAGTACTTC.

The V call is TRBV7-6, the J call TRBJ1-1; 7 nucleotides line up with TRBD1. The V segment lost 2 bases and the J segment 4 bases; nucleotides outside the gene matches: 7. CDR3 size: 15 residues. Germline-derived CDR1 and CDR2 are SGHVS and FNYEAQ. This chain's CDR3 is CASSLMTGQGTEAFF. DNA for the CDR3: TGTGCCAGCAGCTTAATGACAGGGCAGGGCACTGAAGCTTTCTTT.

This sequence joins TRBV24-1 and TRBJ2-3; no definite D call. Germline V gives CDR1 KGHDR, CDR2 SFDVKD. V was pared by 4 bases and J by 2 bases, with 9 bases between. The CDR3 totals 14 residues. The CDR3 nucleotides are TGTGCCACCAGTGAGTCACTTAACACAGATACGCAGTATTTT. Amino acid sequence: CATSESLNTDTQYF.

The rearrangement links TRBV29-1 to TRBJ1-1; D not resolved. This CDR3 is 13 amino acids long. V lost 4 bases, J lost 3 bases, and 12 bases lay in between. Looked up from germline, CDR1 is SQVTM and CDR2 is ANQGSEA. CDR3 in DNA: TGCAGCGTTGTACTAGGACGGCACACTGAAGCTTTCTTT. This translates into CSVVLGRHTEAFF.

J is TRBJ2-3 and V is TRBV5-1; D possibly matches TRBD1 or TRBD2 (6 bases each). The length of the CDR3 is 13 residues. Germline-derived CDR1 and CDR2 are SGHRS and YFSETQ. Trimming stripped 6 bases from V and 3 bases from J, with 11 bases between. The CDR3 nucleotides read TGCGCCAGCACCCGAGGGGGGACAGATACGCAGTATTTT. It is translated as CASTRGGTDTQYF.

To note about this clone: Mismatch with germline at one junction end may stem from a read error. The genes are TRBV7-9 and TRBJ1-4; 9 nucleotides line up with TRBD1. CDR1 and CDR2 from the germline V gene are SEHNR and FQNEAQ (reference sequence). CDR3 length: 14 residues. The CDR3 coding sequence is TGTGCCAACAGCACCCACAGGGGGCCTGAAAAACTGTTTTTT. It is translated as CANSTHRGPEKLFF. The variable domain in full, with the rest retrieved from reference TRBV7-9 and TRBJ1-4, is DTGVSQNPRHKITKRGQNVTFRCDPISEHNRLYWYRQTLGQGPEFLTYFQNEAQLEKSRLLSDRFSAERPKGSFSTLEIQRTEQGDSAMYLCANSTHRGPEKLFFGSGTQLSVL.

The CDR3 region has the DNA TGTGCCAGCAGTCGTTTGGCCTTAGCAGGGGACACTGAAGCTTTCTTT. It is translated as CASSRLALAGDTEAFF. The rearrangement links TRBV5-6 to TRBJ1-1, with D possibly matching TRBD1 (6 bases). Germline CDR1 is SGHDT and CDR2 is YYEEEE. The CDR3 has 16 residues. The V and J ends lost 5 bases and 3 bases respectively, with 20 bases between them.